Presented here are 25 T cell receptor beta chains from one specimen sequenced in a study of shared clonotypes between healthy human individuals. The protocol was immunoSEQ multiplex PCR, while the TCRdb copy is restricted to in-frame clones and leaves out a portion. Of about 1.5 million clones listed, around 97% are singletons. Material for sequencing was naive CD4+ T cells sorted from blood. Subset reported: CD45RA+ positively selected. Receptor source: a man under 40 in good health.

For the CDR3, the DNA is TGTGCCAGCTCCGGGGGCCTGGGGCTGGAGCAGTACTTC. Translating gives CASSGGLGLEQYF. J is TRBJ2-7 and V is TRBV7-6, with D perhaps given as TRBD1 or TRBD2 (6 bases each). Germline V CDR1 and CDR2: SGHVS, FNYEAQ. The CDR3 is 13 amino acids. The V and J ends lost 8 bases and 7 bases respectively, with 18 bases between them.

The chain carries TRBV25-1 and TRBJ2-2; D is possibly TRBD2 (6 bases). Germline V gene sequence: CDR1 MGHDK, CDR2 SYGVNS. The V end lost 5 bases, the J end lost 1 base, and 14 bases lay between the germline ends. This CDR3 spans 16 amino acids. The CDR3 is CASSPRGSGNTGELFF. DNA of the CDR3: TGTGCCAGCAGTCCCCGAGGTAGCGGGAACACCGGGGAGCTGTTTTTT.

The rearrangement joins TRBV7-9 to TRBJ2-1; TRBD2 matches 12 bases. This CDR3 spans 18 amino acids. CDR1 is SEHNR and CDR2 is FQNEAQ in the germline V gene (reference sequence). V dropped 4 bases and J dropped 0; count of bases not matched to a gene: 7. The CDR3 spells CASSSPGLAGTSYNEQFF. In nucleotides, the CDR3 is TGTGCCAGCAGCTCACCCGGACTAGCGGGAACCTCCTACAATGAGCAGTTCTTC.

This clone was found once. This chain uses TRBV5-1 with TRBJ2-1; TRBD1 matches 8 bases. The CDR3 runs 15 residues. The germline CDR1 and CDR2 sequences are SGHRS and YFSETQ. J lost 3 bases, V lost 2 bases, and 4 bases had no gene match. CDR3 sequence: CASSFRDRNYNEQFF. The DNA of the CDR3 is TGCGCCAGCAGCTTCCGGGACAGGAACTACAATGAGCAGTTCTTC.

V usage is TRBV9 and J usage is TRBJ2-5; the D is unclear. This CDR3 is 15 amino acids long. The germline V and J ends were trimmed by 0 bases and 4 bases, with 13 bases remaining between them. Germline assignment: CDR1 SGDLS and CDR2 YYNGEE. The CDR3 region is CASSVATRRVETQYF. The CDR3 DNA reads TGTGCCAGCAGCGTAGCTACAAGAAGAGTAGAGACCCAGTACTTC.

The sample holds one count of this clone. This sequence joins TRBV28 and TRBJ1-5; no definite D call. The CDR3 is 14 amino acids. Looked up from germline, CDR1 is MDHEN and CDR2 is SYDVKM. Trimming pared 1 base from V and 0 bases from J, leaving 4 bases between. CDR3 region: CASSLSPSNQPQHF. CDR3 DNA sequence: TGTGCCAGCAGTTTATCCCCTAGCAATCAGCCCCAGCATTTT.

This chain uses TRBV4-1 with TRBJ2-1; 7 bases align to TRBD2. Germline CDR1 and CDR2: MGHRA and YSYEKL. Losses at the gene ends were 1 base for V and 8 bases for J; bases not matched to a gene: 11. This CDR3 is 16 amino acids long. CDR3 loop: CASSQAGGGRRDEQFF. CDR3 nucleotide sequence: TGCGCCAGCAGCCAAGCCGGCGGGGGTCGACGCGATGAGCAGTTCTTC.

The rearrangement uses TRBV29-1 and TRBJ2-7; D might be TRBD1 (6 bases). V lost 5 bases to trimming and J lost 3 bases, with 11 bases between them. Germline V lookup: CDR1 SQVTM, CDR2 ANQGSEA. The CDR3 is 12 amino acids. The CDR3 region has the DNA TGCAGCGTTCGACAGGTGGGCTACGAGCAGTACTTC. It translates to CSVRQVGYEQYF.

This chain connects TRBV7-2 to TRBJ1-3; perhaps TRBD1 as D (6 bases). The CDR3 extends over 18 amino acids. V was pared by 1 base and J by 5 bases, with 21 bases between. Germline V gene sequence: CDR1 SGHTA, CDR2 FQGNSA. The CDR3 region has the DNA TGTGCCAGCAGCTTAGTTGCGGGGGACATGTTAGGCCGAAACACCATATATTTT. Protein: CASSLVAGDMLGRNTIYF. Based on the CDR3 plus reference TRBV7-2 and TRBJ1-3, the full variable domain is GAGVSQSPSNKVTEKGKDVELRCDPISGHTALYWYRQSLGQGLEFLIYFQGNSAPDKSGLPSDRFSAERTGGSVSTLTIQRTQQEDSAVYLCASSLVAGDMLGRNTIYFGEGSWLTVV.

The chain is built from TRBV13 and TRBJ2-1, with D perhaps TRBD1 or TRBD2 (9 bases each). Germline CDR1 PRHDT, CDR2 FYEKMQ (reference sequence). V was cut by 5 bases and J by 3 bases, with 20 bases left in between. The CDR3 consists of 17 residues. The DNA of the CDR3 is TGTGCCAGCAGCAACAGGGGGCTAGCGGGAAACTACAATGAGCAGTTCTTC. Encoded protein: CASSNRGLAGNYNEQFF.

The chain recombines TRBV29-1 with TRBJ2-1, with TRBD2 matching 7 bases. This CDR3 spans 14 amino acids. Germline loops: CDR1 SQVTM, CDR2 ANQGSEA. V lost 4 bases, J lost 4 bases, and 7 bases stayed unmatched. CDR3 sequence reads: CSVGRGTLYNEQFF. DNA for the CDR3: TGCAGCGTTGGGCGGGGGACTCTATACAATGAGCAGTTCTTC.

This clone was recorded once. The V and J genes are TRBV5-5 and TRBJ2-6; perhaps TRBD1 as D (5 bases). The germline V gene encodes CDR1 SGHKS and CDR2 YYEKEE (reference sequence). V was trimmed by 6 bases and J by 4 bases, leaving 11 bases between them. The CDR3 runs to 14 residues. The CDR3 DNA sequence: TGTGCCAGCACAGGGTTTCTAGGGGCCAACGTCCTGACTTTC. It translates to CASTGFLGANVLTF.

The chain has TRBV12-2 and TRBJ2-1; TRBD2, the table's D call, lacks a check against the DNA. TRBV12-2 is deemed a pseudogene. CDR3 length equals 17 residues. The CDR3: CASRFCPGLAGGDEQFF. CDR3 nucleotide sequence: TGTGCAAGTCGCTTCTGTCCGGGACTAGCGGGAGGGGATGAGCAGTTCTTC.

The chain recombines TRBV7-9 with TRBJ2-6; the D is unclear. This CDR3 is 14 amino acids long. Germline assignment: CDR1 SEHNR and CDR2 FQNEAQ (reference sequence). V was pared by 3 bases and J by 0 bases, with 3 bases between. The CDR3 sequence: CASSFPSGANVLTF. The DNA of the CDR3 is TGTGCCAGCAGCTTCCCCTCTGGGGCCAACGTCCTGACTTTC.

About this clone itself: Distinct nucleotide sequences in the sample also encode this CDR3. The CDR3 sequence: CASSSGQNYGYTF. The CDR3 DNA is TGTGCCAGCAGTTCGGGACAGAACTATGGCTACACCTTC. V usage is TRBV7-2 and J usage is TRBJ1-2, with TRBD1 matching 7 bases. CDR1 is SGHTA and CDR2 is FQGNSA in the germline V gene. The CDR3 is 13 residues long. With 6 bases clipped from V and 2 bases from J, the junction kept 3 bases outside the gene matches.

This chain links TRBV27 with TRBJ2-7; TRBD1 is a possible D gene (6 bases). Germline V gene data show CDR1 as MNHEY and CDR2 as SMNVEV (reference sequence). The CDR3 spans 14 residues. Between the trimmed V and J ends, which lost 3 bases and 4 bases, there was a span of 13 bases. CDR3 loop: CASSFRGPVYEQYF. As DNA, the CDR3 is TGTGCCAGCAGTTTCAGGGGCCCCGTATACGAGCAGTACTTC.

The chain recombines TRBV28 with TRBJ1-2, with a tentative D call TRBD1 (6 bases). V was shortened by 8 bases and J by 3 bases, with 19 bases between the two germline ends. CDR3 length: 15 residues. Germline assignment: CDR1 MDHEN and CDR2 SYDVKM. The CDR3 sequence is CASSWGGARDYGYTF. CDR3 in DNA: TGTGCCAGCTCCTGGGGGGGCGCCAGGGACTATGGCTACACCTTC.

J is TRBJ2-2 and V is TRBV7-9; weak D call: TRBD2 (5 bases). This CDR3 has 15 residues. V was pared by 0 bases and J by 6 bases, with 11 bases between. CDR1 is SEHNR, CDR2 FQNEAQ, per germline (reference sequence). In nucleotides, the CDR3 is TGTGCCAGCAGCTTAGCTCGGGAACCCCCCGGGGAGCTGTTTTTT. Translation: CASSLAREPPGELFF. Looking up the rest from reference TRBV7-9 and TRBJ2-2 gives the full variable domain: DTGVSQNPRHKITKRGQNVTFRCDPISEHNRLYWYRQTLGQGPEFLTYFQNEAQLEKSRLLSDRFSAERPKGSFSTLEIQRTEQGDSAMYLCASSLAREPPGELFFGEGSRLTVL.

The CDR3 reads CASRQRSSGRAQEQYF. The CDR3 coding sequence is TGTGCCAGCAGACAGCGGAGTAGCGGGAGGGCCCAAGAGCAGTACTTC. V usage is TRBV28 and J usage is TRBJ2-7; TRBD2 matches 11 bases. The CDR3 has 16 residues. Germline CDR1 and CDR2: MDHEN and SYDVKM. With 6 bases clipped from V and 7 bases from J, the junction kept 14 bases outside the gene matches.

The chain uses TRBV9 and TRBJ1-5; weak D call: TRBD1 (6 bases). The germline V gene encodes CDR1 SGDLS and CDR2 YYNGEE. The CDR3 runs 18 residues. With 0 bases removed from V and 0 bases from J, the gap between germline ends came to 16 bases. This chain's CDR3 is CASSVERIRGYSNQPQHF. The CDR3 DNA reads TGTGCCAGCAGCGTAGAAAGGATCAGGGGTTATAGCAATCAGCCCCAGCATTTT. The variable domain in full, completed from reference TRBV9 and TRBJ1-5, reads DSGVTQTPKHLITATGQRVTLRCSPRSGDLSVYWYQQSLDQGLQFLIQYYNGEERAKGNILERFSAQQFPDLHSELNLSSLELGDSALYFCASSVERIRGYSNQPQHFGDGTRLSIL.

CDR3 coding DNA: TGCGCCAGCAGCCACGCCGGGTACGGAAACACCATATATTTT. Translated, it gives CASSHAGYGNTIYF. This rearrangement joins TRBV4-1 to TRBJ1-3; D remains unclear. The V gene's germline CDR1 is MGHRA and CDR2 YSYEKL. The CDR3 sequence is 14 residues long. V was clipped by 3 bases and J by 4 bases, with 10 bases between them.

CDR3 coding DNA: TGTGCCAGCAGCTTGGTCGTGGGCGTGATGGCTGAAGCTTTCTTT. It encodes CASSLVVGVMAEAFF. The chain combines TRBV5-6 with TRBJ1-1, with no clear D. This CDR3 has 15 amino acids. The V end lost 0 bases, the J end lost 6 bases, and 15 bases lay between the germline ends. Germline loops: CDR1 SGHDT, CDR2 YYEEEE.

This sequence joins TRBV2 and TRBJ2-1, with TRBD2 matching over 10 bases. Germline V CDR1 and CDR2: SNHLY, FYNNEI. J was trimmed by 10 bases and V by 7 bases; bases with no gene match: 13. This CDR3 spans 15 amino acids. DNA for the CDR3: TGTGCCAGCAACACGGGCCTAGCGGGAGATAAAGAGCAGTTCTTC. This codes for CASNTGLAGDKEQFF.

The chain uses TRBV18 and TRBJ2-2; D perhaps matches TRBD1 (6 bases). Trimming removed 5 bases from V and 6 bases from J, with 13 bases in between. Germline loops: CDR1 KGHSH, CDR2 LQKENI. CDR3 length equals 14 residues. The CDR3 DNA reads as TGTGCCAGCTCATCCAACAGGGACCCCGGGGAGCTGTTTTTT. Protein sequence: CASSSNRDPGELFF. The full variable domain, rest sourced from reference TRBV18 and TRBJ2-2, is NAGVMQNPRHLVRRRGQEARLRCSPMKGHSHVYWYRQLPEEGLKFMVYLQKENIIDESGMPKERFSAEFPKEGPSILRIQQVVRGDSAAYFCASSSNRDPGELFFGEGSRLTVL.

The chain combines TRBV28 with TRBJ2-3; 10 bases fit TRBD2. The germline V gene has CDR1 MDHEN and CDR2 SYDVKM. The CDR3 is 16 residues long. J gave up 1 base and V 5 bases, and 6 bases lay outside the gene matches. The CDR3 protein is CASSPIGLAGTDTQYF. For the CDR3, the DNA is TGTGCCAGCAGTCCCATCGGACTAGCGGGCACAGATACGCAGTATTTT.